The clone carrying this T cell receptor beta chain was observed at least ten times. What it binds is unknown. These data come from a study of T cell repertoires in cytomegalovirus infection. Study observations and caveats: The ex vivo response showed dominance by HLA-C-restricted CMV-specific TCR beta clonotypes.

The CDR3 has 16 amino acids. Germline CDR1 is MNHNY and CDR2 is SVGAGI (reference sequence). V gave up 3 bases and J gave up 6 bases, with 18 bases separating them. TCRdb re-called the reads with MiXCR, one entry per CDR3 protein. The data contain 230,000 or so distinct CDR3 sequences, more than 15% of them singletons. The TCR was taken from a human donor in good health (CMV status not recorded). Some clones in this sample may be carry-over from other donors' samples. The sample was CD8+ T cells from PBMCs. This rearrangement joins TRBV6-6 to TRBJ1-5; no definite D call. The CDR3 here is CASSYNPALAGQPQHF. The CDR3 DNA reads as TGTGCCAGCAGTTATAATCCCGCACTGGCAGGTCAGCCCCAGCATTTT.